Below, 27 T cell receptor beta chains from the same sample are listed, as sequenced in a study of cytomegalovirus exposure and HLA in healthy donors. Amplification used 60 Vbeta primers and 13 Jbeta primers. TCRdb's table, derived via immunoSEQ multiplex PCR, lists solely in-frame clones and lacks some. The sample lists roughly 190,000 clones, roughly 78% occurring once. The sequencing sample was made of PBMCs. The receptors originated from a girl between 5 and 17 years old in good health and CMV-seropositive.

V usage is TRBV4-3 and J usage is TRBJ2-5, with TRBD1 identical over 8 bases. This CDR3 is 15 amino acids long. Germline V gene sequence: CDR1 LGHNA, CDR2 YSLEER. J was trimmed by 3 bases and V by 1 base; bases with no gene match: 4. CDR3 nucleotides: TGCGCCAGCAGCCAAGCTAGGACAGGGAAAGAGACCCAGTACTTC. Amino acids: CASSQARTGKETQYF.

The sample holds a few counts of this clone. CDR3 DNA: TGTGCCTGGAGTGTTGGAACAGGGAGGGCCACTAGATCAAACTACGAGCAGTACTTC. It translates to CAWSVGTGRATRSNYEQYF. The V and J genes are TRBV30 and TRBJ2-7; perhaps TRBD2 as D (7 bases). CDR1 GTSNPN and CDR2 SVGIG come from the germline V gene (reference sequence). This CDR3 region has 19 residues. Trimming removed 0 bases from V and 3 bases from J, with 27 bases in between.

V and J are TRBV7-2 and TRBJ2-6; 8 bases fit TRBD2. From germline, CDR1 is SGHTA and CDR2 FQGNSA. This CDR3 region has 19 residues. J was trimmed by 0 bases and V by 1 base; bases with no gene match: 8. The CDR3 sequence is CASSLGVRGGNSGANVLTF. CDR3 sequence (DNA): TGTGCCAGCAGCTTAGGGGTACGCGGGGGGAACTCTGGGGCCAACGTCCTGACTTTC. Filled out from reference TRBV7-2 and TRBJ2-6, the complete variable domain reads GAGVSQSPSNKVTEKGKDVELRCDPISGHTALYWYRQSLGQGLEFLIYFQGNSAPDKSGLPSDRFSAERTGGSVSTLTIQRTQQEDSAVYLCASSLGVRGGNSGANVLTFGAGSRLTVL.

The V gene is TRBV25-1, the J gene TRBJ2-7; TRBD1 aligns across 7 bases. The CDR3 runs to 15 residues. V shed 2 bases and J 1 base; nucleotides not matched to a gene: 5. Germline V gene data show CDR1 as MGHDK and CDR2 as SYGVNS. CDR3 region: CASSEVDRPSYEQYF. The CDR3 bases are TGTGCCAGCAGTGAAGTGGACAGGCCGTCCTACGAGCAGTACTTC.

The rearrangement joins TRBV30 to TRBJ2-2; D is perhaps TRBD1 (5 bases). V was cut by 0 bases and J by 6 bases, with 8 bases left in between. This CDR3 is 13 amino acids long. Germline values: CDR1 GTSNPN, CDR2 SVGIG (reference sequence). The CDR3 spells CAWSVQGAGELFF. CDR3 DNA sequence: TGTGCCTGGAGTGTTCAGGGCGCCGGGGAGCTGTTTTTT.

The chain is built from TRBV19 and TRBJ2-2; TRBD1 matches 7 bases. The CDR3 is 15 residues long. The germline V gene encodes CDR1 LNHDA and CDR2 SQIVND (reference sequence). V lost 5 bases and J lost 1; bases outside the gene matches: 4. The CDR3, as DNA: TGTGCCAGTAGTGGCCGGACAGGGAACACCGGGGAGCTGTTTTTT. Amino acids: CASSGRTGNTGELFF.

This chain links TRBV6-1 with TRBJ2-6; a possible D gene is TRBD1 (6 bases). Looked up from germline, CDR1 is MNHNS and CDR2 is SASEGT. V lost 4 bases to trimming and J lost 4 bases, with 20 bases between them. The CDR3 runs 18 residues. DNA for the CDR3: TGTGCCAGCAGTGGAGGGGACACCCTATGGTACGGGGCCAACGTCCTGACTTTC. This sequence encodes CASSGGDTLWYGANVLTF.

This chain uses TRBV5-1 with TRBJ1-1; D perhaps matches TRBD1 (5 bases). V was pared by 0 bases and J by 6 bases, with 15 bases between. CDR3 length equals 15 residues. Germline CDR1 SGHRS, CDR2 YFSETQ. CDR3 residues: CASSLGSGVRPEAFF. As DNA, the CDR3 is TGCGCCAGCAGCTTGGGTTCGGGGGTTCGGCCTGAAGCTTTCTTT.

V usage is TRBV12-5 and J usage is TRBJ1-1; D is ambiguous. V dropped 0 bases and J dropped 0 bases, with 11 bases sitting between them. This CDR3 comprises 16 residues. CDR1 and CDR2 from the germline V gene are LGHNT and FRNRAP. In DNA, the CDR3 is TGTGCTAGTGGTTTGGTACTATACGGCTTGAACACTGAAGCTTTCTTT. It is translated as CASGLVLYGLNTEAFF.

The rearrangement uses TRBV7-9 and TRBJ2-3; 8 bases map to TRBD1. This CDR3 spans 16 amino acids. V dropped 5 bases and J dropped 0; count of bases not matched to a gene: 7. From germline, CDR1 is SEHNR and CDR2 FQNEAQ (reference sequence). CDR3 protein: CASSTTGTGSTDTQYF. Written as DNA, the CDR3 is TGTGCCAGCAGCACTACAGGGACAGGTAGCACAGATACGCAGTATTTT.

The rearrangement links TRBV6-1 to TRBJ2-1; 9 bases fit TRBD1. Looked up from germline, CDR1 is MNHNS and CDR2 is SASEGT. Trimming removed 3 bases from V and 5 bases from J; junction bases left unmatched: 5. The CDR3 totals 15 residues. The CDR3 nucleotides are TGTGCCAGCAGTGATATAGGGACAGGGAACAATGAGCAGTTCTTC. Translating it yields CASSDIGTGNNEQFF.

The chain employs TRBV27 and TRBJ2-5; D ambiguous. This CDR3 is built from 13 residues. Germline CDR1 and CDR2: MNHEY and SMNVEV (reference sequence). V was shortened by 7 bases and J by 4 bases, with 13 bases between the two germline ends. As DNA, the CDR3 is TGTGCCAGCACCCCCCGGCGAGGAGAGACCCAGTACTTC. Protein product: CASTPRRGETQYF.

This chain joins TRBV4-1 and TRBJ2-1, with a weak D call TRBD1 (5 bases). CDR1 and CDR2 (germline): MGHRA, YSYEKL. V gave up 5 bases and J gave up 8 bases, with 10 bases separating them. CDR3 size: 12 residues. The CDR3 is CASSFQGYEQFF. The CDR3, as DNA: TGCGCCAGCAGCTTTCAGGGATATGAGCAGTTCTTC.

The chain combines TRBV13 with TRBJ1-2; unclear D gene. Per the germline V gene, CDR1 is PRHDT and CDR2 is FYEKMQ (reference sequence). Trimming stripped 5 bases from V and 8 bases from J, with 12 bases between. CDR3 length equals 12 residues. The CDR3 sequence is CASSLTREGYTF. The CDR3 coding sequence is TGTGCCAGCAGCCTCACGAGGGAGGGCTACACCTTC.

The genes are TRBV2 and TRBJ1-1; D may be TRBD1 (6 bases). Germline V lookup: CDR1 SNHLY, CDR2 FYNNEI. Trimming left V 3 bases short and J 7 bases short, with 15 bases between. The length of the CDR3 is 14 residues. The CDR3 bases are TGTGCCAGCAGTGATTTAGGGGGTTCAATTGAAGCTTTCTTT. Its protein product is CASSDLGGSIEAFF.

This chain joins TRBV7-2 and TRBJ2-7; 7 nucleotides line up with TRBD1. V shed 5 bases, J shed 2 bases, and the junction held 6 bases outside the gene matches. This CDR3 has 14 residues. Germline CDR1 and CDR2: SGHTA and FQGNSA. The CDR3 bases are TGTGCCAGCAGCCCACGACAGGGAACCTACGAGCAGTACTTC. This encodes CASSPRQGTYEQYF.

J is TRBJ1-5 and V is TRBV2, with D possibly TRBD1 on 6 matching bases. Trimming left V 5 bases short and J 1 base short, with 9 bases between. From germline, CDR1 is SNHLY and CDR2 FYNNEI. The CDR3 has 14 residues. The chain's CDR3 is CASSPQGSNQPQHF. CDR3 DNA sequence: TGTGCCAGCAGTCCCCAGGGGAGCAATCAGCCCCAGCATTTT.

Only a few counts were recorded for this clone. This rearrangement joins TRBV27 to TRBJ1-2; D unclear. With 2 bases removed from V and 0 bases from J, the gap between germline ends came to 7 bases. The germline CDR1 and CDR2 sequences are MNHEY and SMNVEV (reference sequence). The CDR3 spans 14 residues. DNA for the CDR3: TGTGCCAGCAGTTTAGCGGGAGCTAACTATGGCTACACCTTC. Translation: CASSLAGANYGYTF.

As to this clone: This CDR3 is also generated by other DNA sequences in the sample. This chain joins TRBV4-1 and TRBJ2-1, with D unclear. The V end lost 1 base, the J end lost 4 bases, and 5 bases lay between the germline ends. Germline V gives CDR1 MGHRA, CDR2 YSYEKL. The CDR3 consists of 13 residues. The DNA of the CDR3 is TGCGCCAGCAGCCAAGTACGGTACAATGAGCAGTTCTTC. Amino acids: CASSQVRYNEQFF.

This clone occurred once. The V and J genes are TRBV19 and TRBJ2-1; D possibly corresponds to TRBD1 (5 bases). The germline V gene has CDR1 LNHDA and CDR2 SQIVND (reference sequence). This CDR3 has 13 amino acids. V gave up 4 bases and J gave up 4 bases, with 8 bases separating them. The CDR3 bases are TGTGCCAGTAGTACCTCAGGGTACAATGAGCAGTTCTTC. This gives the protein CASSTSGYNEQFF.

The V call is TRBV19, the J call TRBJ2-3; 11 bases map to TRBD1. The CDR3 sequence is 15 residues long. Germline-derived CDR1 and CDR2 are LNHDA and SQIVND (reference sequence). The V gene end was trimmed by 1 base and the J gene end by 5 bases; junction bases not matched to a gene: 2. This CDR3 is CASSIADRGRDTQYF. The CDR3 nucleotides read TGTGCCAGTAGTATAGCGGACAGGGGGCGAGATACGCAGTATTTT.

V and J are TRBV5-1 and TRBJ2-6; 13 nucleotides agree with TRBD2. The CDR3 is made up of 17 amino acids. Germline CDR1 SGHRS, CDR2 YFSETQ. V trimming: 4 bases; J trimming: 1 base; junction bases outside the gene matches: 2. Here the CDR3 DNA reads TGCGCCAGCAGCCCGACTAGCGGGGGGTCTGGGGCCAACGTCCTGACTTTC. Amino acids: CASSPTSGGSGANVLTF.

This sequence joins TRBV5-4 and TRBJ2-5, with 10 bases aligning to TRBD2. This CDR3 is 16 amino acids long. Germline values: CDR1 SGHNT, CDR2 YYREEE (reference sequence). V shed 4 bases, J shed 4 bases, and the junction held 10 bases outside the gene matches. The CDR3 DNA is TGTGCCAGCAGCGGAACTAGCGGGGCCCCGGGAGAGACCCAGTACTTC. Translation: CASSGTSGAPGETQYF.

This rearrangement joins TRBV6-1 to TRBJ2-7, with D perhaps TRBD1 (6 bases). The germline V gene has CDR1 MNHNS and CDR2 SASEGT. The length of the CDR3 is 16 residues. Trimming took 3 bases from V and 5 from J, leaving 20 bases between them. CDR3 nucleotides: TGTGCCAGCAGTGAGCCGACCTGGGACAAAGGCAACGAGCAGTACTTC. It yields the protein CASSEPTWDKGNEQYF.

V gene TRBV6-5 combines with J gene TRBJ2-4; D is unresolved. Germline V gives CDR1 MNHEY, CDR2 SVGAGI. This CDR3 contains 14 residues. With 7 bases removed from V and 0 bases from J, the gap between germline ends came to 10 bases. The CDR3 is CASTPTGAKNIQYF. DNA of the CDR3: TGTGCCAGCACCCCGACGGGAGCCAAAAACATTCAGTACTTC.

In DNA, the CDR3 is TGTGCTAGTGGTTTACCGGGACAGGGGACCTACGAGCAGTACTTC. Amino acids: CASGLPGQGTYEQYF. This sequence joins TRBV12-5 and TRBJ2-7, with 10 bases aligning to TRBD1. Per germline, CDR1 LGHNT and CDR2 FRNRAP. The CDR3 runs to 15 residues. Trimming removed 3 bases from V and 2 bases from J; junction bases left unmatched: 4.

The chain couples TRBV14 to TRBJ2-1; TRBD1 is a possible D gene (5 bases). CDR1 is SGHDN, CDR2 FVKESK, per germline. The V and J ends lost 4 bases and 1 base respectively, with 14 bases between them. This CDR3 is built from 16 residues. CDR3 in DNA: TGTGCCAGCAGCCCTGCACGTAGGGGATCCTACAATGAGCAGTTCTTC. Its protein product is CASSPARRGSYNEQFF.